A selection of T cell receptor beta chains follows, all from one sample in a study of regulatory T cells in long-lasting Graves disease. A single record per CDR3 protein comes from TCRdb applying MiXCR to the multiplex PCR reads. The data hold roughly 500,000 distinct CDR3 sequences, with 22% observed a single time. Sample: peripheral blood mononuclear cells (PBMCs), taken when the disease was refractory, from a patient treated with antithyroid drugs. These receptors all stem from a female donor with Graves disease. The CDR3 runs from the conserved cysteine through the conserved F or W. A D gene is named only where the DNA matches it firmly. Clone sizes are given selectively: once, few, many, or a class where the clone is expanded.

j_gene | v_gene | abundance | d_gene | CDR3aa | CDR3nt
TRBJ2-7 | TRBV7-2 | few | . | CASSARGGGTVYEQYF | TGTGCCAGCAGCGCAAGAGGTGGGGGGACAGTCTACGAGCAGTACTTC
TRBJ2-5 | TRBV3-1 | . | TRBD2 | CASSQLLAGLTEETQYF | TGTGCCAGCAGCCAACTGTTAGCGGGATTAACGGAGGAGACCCAGTACTTC
TRBJ2-2 | TRBV9 | . | . | CASSVGSDTGELFF | TGTGCCAGCAGCGTAGGGTCTGACACCGGGGAGCTGTTTTTT
TRBJ2-6 | TRBV19 | . | TRBD1 | CASSINRGAGANVLTF | TGTGCCAGTAGTATTAACAGGGGAGCCGGGGCCAACGTCCTGACTTTC
TRBJ2-5 | TRBV4-2 | few | TRBD1 | CASSQVRGGLETQYF | TGTGCCAGCAGCCAAGTTAGAGGGGGCCTGGAGACCCAGTACTTC
TRBJ2-7 | TRBV30 | many | . | CAWSVASEQYF | TGTGCCTGGAGTGTGGCATCCGAGCAGTACTTC
TRBJ2-5 | TRBV20-1 | . | . | CSAASQETQYF | TGCAGTGCCGCGTCTCAAGAGACCCAGTACTTC
TRBJ2-3 | TRBV7-2 | few | TRBD2 | CASSLVGSGSSGDTQYF | TGTGCCAGCAGCTTAGTTGGTAGCGGGAGTTCGGGAGATACGCAGTATTTT
TRBJ1-1 | TRBV7-3 | many | . | CASSSDPNTEAFF | TGTGCCAGCAGCTCTGATCCGAACACTGAAGCTTTCTTT
TRBJ2-7 | TRBV28 | . | TRBD2 | CASSTPSGSLVEQYF | TGTGCCAGCAGTACCCCTAGCGGGAGTTTAGTCGAGCAGTACTTC
TRBJ1-2 | TRBV29-1 | . | TRBD1 | CSAGGGFNGYTF | TGCAGCGCAGGGGGGGGGTTCAATGGCTACACCTTC
TRBJ2-5 | TRBV12-3/TRBV12-4 | many | . | CASSLLRPQETQYF | TGTGCCAGCAGTTTACTGCGACCCCAAGAGACCCAGTACTTC
TRBJ2-5 | TRBV24-1 | few | TRBD2 | CATSTRAGDETQYF | TGTGCCACCAGTACCAGGGCGGGGGATGAGACCCAGTACTTC
TRBJ2-5 | TRBV7-2 | many | TRBD1 | CASSLRTGHETQYF | TGTGCCAGCAGCCTACGGACAGGGCATGAGACCCAGTACTTC
TRBJ1-5 | TRBV19 | . | TRBD1 | CASSAGTGHNQPQHF | TGTGCCAGTAGCGCCGGGACAGGGCACAATCAGCCCCAGCATTTT
TRBJ2-7 | TRBV20-1 | many | TRBD1 | CSARGTGIYEQYF | TGCAGTGCTAGAGGGACAGGGATCTACGAGCAGTACTTC
TRBJ2-7 | TRBV15 | . | . | CATSPRDGFYEQYF | TGTGCCACCAGCCCCCGGGACGGCTTCTACGAGCAGTACTTC
TRBJ2-7 | TRBV7-9 | many | TRBD1 | CASSRQGNHEQYF | TGTGCCAGCAGCCGACAGGGGAACCACGAGCAGTACTTC
TRBJ2-5 | TRBV20-1 | many | . | CSAGSYQETQYF | TGCAGTGCTGGTTCTTACCAAGAGACCCAGTACTTC
TRBJ1-6 | TRBV5-1 | few | . | CASSLDGSSSPLHF | TGCGCCAGCAGCTTAGACGGGTCTAGTTCACCCCTCCACTTT
TRBJ1-1 | TRBV2 | many | . | CASRVLRGNTEAFF | TGTGCCAGCAGGGTACTTCGGGGGAACACTGAAGCTTTCTTT
TRBJ1-2 | TRBV20-1 | . | TRBD1 | CSARIPGQMDGYTF | TGCAGTGCTAGGATTCCGGGACAGATGGATGGCTACACCTTC
TRBJ2-7 | TRBV10-3 | many | . | CAISRSSVGRSDEQYF | TGTGCCATCTCCCGATCAAGTGTAGGGAGATCGGACGAGCAGTACTTC
TRBJ2-2 | TRBV5-1 | once | . | CASSLPTGAGELFF | TGCGCCAGCAGCCTACCAACGGGGGCCGGGGAGCTGTTTTTT
TRBJ1-3 | TRBV10-3 | few | . | CAISDRRQPNSGNTIYF | TGTGCCATCAGTGACCGGAGACAGCCCAACTCTGGAAACACCATATATTTT
TRBJ2-1 | TRBV28 | . | . | CASSLPLNEQFF | TGTGCCAGCAGTTTGCCACTCAATGAGCAGTTCTTC
TRBJ1-3 | TRBV10-3 | . | . | CAIKESSGNTIYF | TGTGCCATCAAGGAGAGTTCTGGAAACACCATATATTTT
TRBJ2-2 | TRBV6-9 | few | . | CASSYGANTGELFF | TGTGCCAGCAGTTACGGCGCGAACACCGGGGAGCTGTTTTTT
TRBJ1-2 | TRBV19 | many | . | CASSMQPGTALGYTF | TGTGCCAGTAGTATGCAACCCGGGACGGCCCTTGGTTACACCTTC
TRBJ2-3 | TRBV29-1 | . | TRBD2 | CSVDGLAGDTDTQYF | TGCAGCGTTGACGGGCTAGCGGGAGACACAGATACGCAGTATTTT
TRBJ1-2 | TRBV2 | many | . | CASNFRVGGYTF | TGTGCCAGCAATTTCAGGGTAGGAGGCTACACCTTC
TRBJ2-5 | TRBV7-2 | many | TRBD2 | CASSLAGGQETQYF | TGTGCCAGCAGCCTAGCGGGGGGGCAAGAGACCCAGTACTTC
TRBJ1-1 | TRBV14 | . | . | CASSLGQSSTRAFF | TGTGCCAGCAGCCTCGGACAGTCCTCCACGCGGGCTTTCTTT
TRBJ2-7 | TRBV5-1 | . | . | CAIHPQVTHEQYF | TGCGCCATACATCCCCAAGTTACCCACGAGCAGTACTTC
TRBJ2-5 | TRBV6-1 | once | TRBD1 | CASSPRTGTETQYF | TGTGCCAGCAGTCCAAGGACAGGGACGGAGACCCAGTACTTC
TRBJ1-1 | TRBV29-1 | . | . | CSVNSMNTEAFF | TGCAGCGTCAACAGCATGAACACTGAAGCTTTCTTT
TRBJ1-1 | TRBV30 | few | . | CAWTRGGNTEAFF | TGTGCCTGGACAAGGGGCGGGAACACTGAAGCTTTCTTT
TRBJ1-1 | TRBV19 | many | . | CASSDQFIYTEAFF | TGTGCCAGTAGTGATCAGTTCATTTACACTGAAGCTTTCTTT
TRBJ2-7 | TRBV25-1 | . | TRBD1 | CASLGRLTGAEQYF | TGTGCCAGTTTGGGCCGACTGACAGGGGCTGAGCAGTACTTC
TRBJ2-1 | TRBV28 | many | TRBD2 | CASSQLAGDLSNEQFF | TGTGCCAGCAGCCAGCTAGCGGGAGATCTATCCAATGAGCAGTTCTTC
TRBJ2-5 | TRBV6-1 | many | . | CASSEGPRLGQETQYF | TGTGCCAGCAGTGAAGGGCCCCGCCTAGGGCAAGAGACCCAGTACTTC
TRBJ1-4 | TRBV20-1 | . | . | CSARGGITNEKLFF | TGCAGTGCTAGAGGGGGGATAACTAATGAAAAACTGTTTTTT
TRBJ2-7 | TRBV29-1 | many | TRBD2 | CSVLAGGSKYEQYF | TGCAGCGTACTAGCGGGAGGGAGTAAGTACGAGCAGTACTTC
TRBJ1-1 | TRBV7-9 | . | . | CASSLATVQPEAFF | TGTGCCAGCAGCTTGGCGACAGTCCAGCCTGAAGCTTTCTTT
TRBJ1-4 | TRBV30 | . | . | CAWRGYNEKLFF | TGTGCCTGGAGGGGCTATAATGAAAAACTGTTTTTT
TRBJ1-6 | TRBV5-6 | . | . | CASSLKVSGASPLHF | TGTGCCAGCAGCTTGAAGGTGTCGGGGGCTTCACCCCTCCACTTT
TRBJ2-7 | TRBV3-1 | . | TRBD1 | CASSQGQGAREQYF | TGTGCCAGCAGCCAAGGACAGGGGGCTAGGGAGCAGTACTTC
TRBJ1-1 | TRBV6-1 | many | . | CASSVRGNTEAFF | TGTGCCAGCAGCGTCAGGGGGAACACTGAAGCTTTCTTT
TRBJ1-4 | TRBV28 | many | . | CASSLWPSNEKLFF | TGTGCCAGCAGTTTATGGCCTTCGAATGAAAAACTGTTTTTT
TRBJ2-7 | TRBV5-4 | few | TRBD2 | CASSPTSGGHEQYF | TGTGCCAGCAGCCCGACTAGCGGGGGTCACGAGCAGTACTTC
TRBJ1-5 | TRBV6-5 | . | . | CASSERGGAANQPQHF | TGTGCCAGCAGCGAACGGGGAGGGGCTGCGAATCAGCCCCAGCATTTT
TRBJ2-5 | TRBV20-1 | . | . | CSAPGGLAGSQETQYF | TGCAGTGCCCCAGGGGGCTTAGCGGGAAGCCAAGAGACCCAGTACTTC
TRBJ1-2 | TRBV27 | . | . | CASSTGPANYGYTF | TGTGCCAGCAGTACAGGGCCAGCTAACTATGGCTACACCTTC
TRBJ1-2 | TRBV3-1 | . | . | CASSSEGGWCGYTF | TGTGCCAGCAGCTCCGAGGGGGGCTGGTGTGGCTACACCTTC
TRBJ1-4 | TRBV12-3/TRBV12-4 | many | . | CASSPPPLTQTRREKLFF | TGTGCCAGCAGTCCGCCCCCCTTAACCCAGACTCGTCGTGAAAAACTGTTTTTT
TRBJ1-2 | TRBV6-9 | many | TRBD1 | CASSSVRDRGSHYGYTF | TGTGCCAGCAGTTCCGTCCGGGACAGGGGGTCTCACTATGGCTACACCTTC